Shown below are 23 T cell receptor beta chains from a single sample sequenced in a study of response to subunit inactivated influenza vaccine. TCRdb re-called the RT-PCR reads through MiXCR, storing one row per CDR3 protein. The table lists roughly 670,000 distinct CDR3 sequences, 14% of them singletons. Source: PBMCs from blood, taken 14 to 15 days before vaccination. The receptors were sampled from a man aged 50-60 years who received an inactivated influenza vaccine.

There are a few counts of this clonotype. The chain recombines TRBV9 with TRBJ2-5; 7 nucleotides align to TRBD2. There are 16 residues in the CDR3. CDR1 and CDR2 from the germline V gene are SGDLS and YYNGEE. Trimming took 0 bases from V and 1 from J; bases not matched to a gene: 6. The DNA for the CDR3 is TGTGCCAGCAGCGTAGTTCCGGGGGGAATCCAAGAGACCCAGTACTTC. Protein: CASSVVPGGIQETQYF.

This clonotype turned up a few times. The chain recombines TRBV29-1 with TRBJ1-5; maybe TRBD1 (6 bases). The CDR3 is 13 residues long. The V gene's germline CDR1 is SQVTM and CDR2 ANQGSEA. Deletions cut 6 bases from V and 6 bases from J, with 15 bases between. The CDR3 bases are TGCAGCGTCCAACAGGGAATGAGTCAGCCCCAGCATTTT. Its translation: CSVQQGMSQPQHF.

The sample holds many counts of this clonotype. The chain has TRBV12-3 or TRBV12-4 and TRBJ2-5, with 14 bases identical to TRBD2. V dropped 5 bases and J dropped 5; count of bases not matched to a gene: 4. CDR3 length equals 15 residues. The CDR3 nucleotides are TGTGCCAGCAGTGGACTAGCGGGAGGATTGGAGACCCAGTACTTC. Translation gives CASSGLAGGLETQYF.

This clonotype turned up a few times. The chain is built from TRBV7-2 and TRBJ2-5; D not certain. The germline V gene has CDR1 SGHTA and CDR2 FQGNSA. The CDR3 is 14 amino acids. Trimming pared 1 base from V and 4 bases from J, leaving 10 bases between. CDR3 bases: TGTGCCAGCAGCTTAGGTTTCGCGAGAGAGACCCAGTACTTC. It translates to CASSLGFARETQYF.

This chain uses TRBV7-9 with TRBJ2-5, with D possibly being TRBD2 (6 bases). The CDR3 contains 15 residues. Trimming stripped 4 bases from V and 4 bases from J, with 16 bases between. Germline V gene lookup returns CDR1 SEHNR and CDR2 FQNEAQ (reference sequence). Written as DNA, the CDR3 is TGTGCCAGCAGCTCGAACCGGGCCGGGGGAGAGACCCAGTACTTC. Translating gives CASSSNRAGGETQYF.

This clonotype showed up just once. V and J are TRBV18 and TRBJ2-6, with D perhaps TRBD1 or TRBD2 (6 bases each). The V and J ends lost 3 bases and 0 bases respectively, with 9 bases between them. CDR1 is KGHSH and CDR2 is LQKENI in the germline V gene. CDR3 length: 16 residues. The CDR3 bases are TGTGCCAGCTCACCGAGGGGGGCCTCTGGGGCCAACGTCCTGACTTTC. This sequence encodes CASSPRGASGANVLTF.

The CDR3, as DNA: TGCGCCAGCAGCCAAGACCCGGGACTGGGGTACAATGAGCAGTTCTTC. It is translated as CASSQDPGLGYNEQFF. The chain is built from TRBV4-3 and TRBJ2-1; D is perhaps TRBD2 (6 bases). The CDR3 has 16 amino acids. Germline CDR1 is LGHNA and CDR2 is YSLEER. The ends were cut back, 0 bases at V and 4 bases at J, with 13 bases in the middle.

There are many counts of this clonotype. The chain combines TRBV5-1 with TRBJ1-2; TRBD1 might be the D (5 bases). Deletions cut 0 bases from V and 8 bases from J, with 14 bases between. Germline CDR1 is SGHRS and CDR2 is YFSETQ. The CDR3 spans 14 residues. CDR3 in DNA: TGCGCCAGCAGCTTGGCGGCTACAGGACGGGGCTACACCTTC. It specifies CASSLAATGRGYTF.

This clonotype was seen more than once but under ten times. The rearrangement links TRBV14 to TRBJ1-1; D is uncertain. Germline V gene lookup returns CDR1 SGHDN and CDR2 FVKESK. This CDR3 has 15 amino acids. Deletions cut 4 bases from V and 0 bases from J, with 12 bases between. The CDR3 region is CASSRSGLMNTEAFF. CDR3 sequence (DNA): TGTGCCAGCAGCCGCTCGGGCCTAATGAACACTGAAGCTTTCTTT.

The CDR3 region is CAWSTGATNEKLFF. The DNA for the CDR3 is TGTGCCTGGAGCACAGGTGCAACTAATGAAAAACTGTTTTTT. The chain combines TRBV30 with TRBJ1-4; possible D gene TRBD1, 5 bases. Trimming removed 3 bases from V and 0 bases from J, with 8 bases in between. Germline V gives CDR1 GTSNPN, CDR2 SVGIG (reference sequence). CDR3 size: 14 residues.

The chain carries TRBV6-2 or TRBV6-3 and TRBJ1-1, with TRBD1 matching 8 bases. Germline-derived CDR1 and CDR2 are MNHEY and SVGEGT. The V segment lost 7 bases and the J segment 5 bases; nucleotides outside the gene matches: 24. The CDR3 is 19 amino acids. For the CDR3, the DNA is TGTGCCAGCATTACCCCTTGGGGCAGGGGGCGAACTCATCGGACTGAAGCTTTCTTT. This codes for CASITPWGRGRTHRTEAFF.

V gene TRBV12-3 or TRBV12-4 combines with J gene TRBJ1-5; D perhaps matches TRBD1 (6 bases). V was pared by 9 bases and J by 2 bases, with 14 bases between. The length of the CDR3 is 14 residues. CDR3 amino acids: CASTGPGGNQPQHF. The DNA for the CDR3 is TGTGCCAGTACCGGGCCAGGGGGCAATCAGCCCCAGCATTTT.

This clonotype was observed a few times. The chain recombines TRBV15 with TRBJ2-7; the match to TRBD2 covers 11 bases. From germline, CDR1 is LNHNV and CDR2 YYDKDF (reference sequence). This CDR3 is 16 amino acids long. V was clipped by 4 bases and J by 3 bases; unmatched bases: 8. The CDR3: CATSTLTSGSFYEQYF. DNA for the CDR3: TGTGCCACCAGCACCTTAACTAGCGGGAGTTTCTACGAGCAGTACTTC.

The gene calls are TRBV29-1 and TRBJ2-5; 7 nucleotides agree with TRBD1. The CDR3 spans 13 residues. Germline assignment: CDR1 SQVTM and CDR2 ANQGSEA. V shed 6 bases, J shed 4 bases, and the junction held 8 bases outside the gene matches. CDR3 amino acids: CSVRTGVGETQYF. CDR3 bases: TGCAGCGTAAGGACAGGTGTCGGAGAGACCCAGTACTTC. The entire variable domain, with the rest obtained from reference TRBV29-1 and TRBJ2-5, is as follows: SAVISQKPSRDICQRGTSLTIQCQVDSQVTMMFWYRQQPGQSLTLIATANQGSEATYESGFVIDKFPISRPNLTFSTLTVSNMSPEDSSIYLCSVRTGVGETQYFGPGTRLLVL.

The V and J genes are TRBV29-1 and TRBJ2-1; no clear D gene. This CDR3 spans 11 amino acids. The germline gives CDR1 SQVTM, CDR2 ANQGSEA. The CDR3 sequence: CISSSYNEQFF. The CDR3 DNA reads as TGCATCTCAAGCTCCTACAATGAGCAGTTCTTC.

This chain joins TRBV2 and TRBJ2-2; D is undetermined. The V gene's germline CDR1 is SNHLY and CDR2 FYNNEI. The CDR3 is made up of 14 amino acids. V shed 7 bases and J shed 0 bases, with 9 bases lying between them. The CDR3 sequence: CASIYIANTGELFF. The CDR3 DNA sequence: TGTGCCAGCATTTATATTGCGAACACCGGGGAGCTGTTTTTT.

This clonotype was seen at least ten times. V and J are TRBV7-8 and TRBJ2-2; TRBD1 aligns across 9 bases. Trimming at V came to 5 bases and at J to 6 bases, leaving 7 bases not matched to a gene. Per germline, CDR1 SGHVS and CDR2 FQNEAQ. The CDR3 runs 15 residues. The CDR3, as DNA: TGTGCCAGCAGCGAATCCGGGACAGGGTCCGGGGAGCTGTTTTTT. This sequence encodes CASSESGTGSGELFF.

This clonotype was seen many times. The chain is built from TRBV10-3 and TRBJ2-7; D uncertain. Germline V lookup: CDR1 ENHRY, CDR2 SYGVKD. This CDR3 has 12 amino acids. V lost 3 bases and J 1 base, leaving 4 bases between the germline ends. CDR3 nucleotide sequence: TGTGCCATCAGTGAACAGTCCTACGAGCAGTACTTC. Its translation: CAISEQSYEQYF.

This clonotype was observed a few times. This chain joins TRBV12-3 or TRBV12-4 and TRBJ2-7; 9 bases are a match to TRBD1. CDR3 length: 15 residues. V gave up 0 bases and J gave up 5 bases; unmatched junction bases: 5. The chain's CDR3 is CASSLAAGQGNEQYF. In nucleotides, the CDR3 is TGTGCCAGCAGTTTAGCTGCGGGACAGGGTAACGAGCAGTACTTC.

This clonotype was detected many times. The gene calls are TRBV29-1 and TRBJ1-2; weak D call: TRBD1 (5 bases). V was cut by 3 bases and J by 8 bases, with 13 bases left in between. The CDR3 is 12 residues long. Per the germline V gene, CDR1 is SQVTM and CDR2 is ANQGSEA. The CDR3: CSVDDGASGYTF. As DNA, the CDR3 is TGCAGCGTTGATGATGGGGCAAGCGGCTACACCTTC.

This clonotype has only a few counts. The chain recombines TRBV6-1 with TRBJ1-4; D uncertain. V was clipped by 5 bases and J by 8 bases, with 12 bases between them. The CDR3 runs 13 residues. Per the germline V gene, CDR1 is MNHNS and CDR2 is SASEGT. The DNA for the CDR3 is TGTGCCAGCAGTATCAACAGTGGGGAAAAACTGTTTTTT. Translation: CASSINSGEKLFF.

There are a few counts of this clonotype. The chain carries TRBV10-3 and TRBJ2-7; 9 nucleotides line up with TRBD1. V dropped 6 bases and J dropped 5; count of bases not matched to a gene: 11. The CDR3 is 15 residues long. Germline-derived CDR1 and CDR2 are ENHRY and SYGVKD. The CDR3 nucleotides are TGTGCCATCAGCTTTACAGGGGGCATACGGGACGAGCAGTACTTC. As protein: CAISFTGGIRDEQYF.

The chain employs TRBV5-1 and TRBJ2-6, with 7 positions matching TRBD1. This CDR3 has 19 residues. V trimming: 3 bases; J trimming: 0 bases; junction bases outside the gene matches: 12. The germline gives CDR1 SGHRS, CDR2 YFSETQ. CDR3 protein: CASSSFWDSFTSGANVLTF. CDR3 coding DNA: TGCGCCAGCAGCTCATTTTGGGACAGCTTTACCTCTGGGGCCAACGTCCTGACTTTC.